These 19 T cell receptor beta chains were all obtained from the same sample, sequenced in a study of post-analysis software for immune sequencing data. Study-level points and caveats: About five TRBV segments appeared more often in patients than in controls, and TRBV5-6, TRBV5-1 and TRBV20-1 were among these.

No antigen has been identified for these receptors. Unique molecular identifiers tagged the TCR beta cDNA libraries. One entry per CDR3 protein results from TCRdb running MiXCR on the PCR reads. The table lists about 820,000 distinct CDR3 sequences, roughly 50% of them singletons. The sample comprised blood. The receptor source for this set is a girl aged 5-17 years with multiple sclerosis.

This clonotype occurred a few times. The chain joins TRBV5-4 to TRBJ2-3, with D uncertain. V gave up 4 bases and J gave up 1 base, with 13 bases separating them. CDR1 and CDR2 (germline): SGHNT, YYREEE (reference sequence). The CDR3 has 15 residues. CDR3 loop: CASSPANRGTDTQYF. CDR3 nucleotide sequence: TGTGCCAGCAGCCCCGCCAACCGGGGCACAGATACGCAGTATTTT. The full variable domain, its missing parts supplied by reference TRBV5-4 and TRBJ2-3, is ETGVTQSPTHLIKTRGQQVTLRCSSQSGHNTVSWYQQALGQGPQFIFQYYREEENGRGNFPPRFSGLQFPNYSSELNVNALELDDSALYLCASSPANRGTDTQYFGPGTRLTVL.

This clonotype was detected only a few times. The genes are TRBV29-1 and TRBJ2-1; D might be TRBD2 (7 bases). Germline loops: CDR1 SQVTM, CDR2 ANQGSEA. The CDR3 length is 14 residues. The V and J ends lost 7 bases and 3 bases respectively, with 16 bases between them. The CDR3 DNA reads TGCAGCGCTCCTCCCGGGGGGCGCTACAATGAGCAGTTCTTC. It encodes CSAPPGGRYNEQFF.

The chain recombines TRBV12-3 or TRBV12-4 with TRBJ1-1; D call uncertain. This CDR3 has 13 residues. V dropped 1 base and J dropped 3 bases, with 6 bases sitting between them. CDR3 protein: CASSLGQHTEAFF. CDR3 sequence (DNA): TGTGCCAGCAGTTTAGGGCAGCACACTGAAGCTTTCTTT.

This clonotype was seen a few times. The chain is built from TRBV3-1 and TRBJ2-5; D call uncertain. The CDR3 is 15 residues long. Trimming shortened V by 4 bases and J by 0 bases, and 12 bases separated the two germline ends. Germline loops: CDR1 LGHDT, CDR2 YNNKEL (reference sequence). Here the CDR3 reads CASSPGRLHQETQYF. CDR3 DNA: TGTGCCAGCAGCCCCGGGCGGCTCCACCAAGAGACCCAGTACTTC.

V gene TRBV10-3 combines with J gene TRBJ1-1; 9 nucleotides agree with TRBD1. CDR1 is ENHRY, CDR2 SYGVKD, per germline. The CDR3 extends over 13 amino acids. V lost 7 bases to trimming and J lost 4 bases; unmatched junction nucleotides: 4. The CDR3 sequence: CAITLTGGTEAFF. CDR3 DNA: TGTGCCATCACTCTGACAGGGGGCACTGAAGCTTTCTTT.

This chain connects TRBV20-1 to TRBJ1-2; D is unresolved. Germline V gives CDR1 DFQATT, CDR2 SNEGSKA (reference sequence). The germline V and J ends were trimmed by 3 bases and 4 bases, with 12 bases remaining between them. This CDR3 spans 13 amino acids. The CDR3 loop is CSASGGGVYGYTF. CDR3 in DNA: TGCAGTGCTAGTGGTGGAGGAGTCTATGGCTACACCTTC.

Points on this clonotype: The junction and the germline gene differ at one end; a read error may be behind it. This rearrangement joins TRBV12-3 or TRBV12-4 to TRBJ2-7, with 9 nucleotides matching TRBD1. The CDR3 length is 15 residues. CDR3 region: CASTTGQGGPYEQYF. The CDR3 region has the DNA TGTGCCAGCACCACGGGACAGGGTGGCCCATACGAGCAGTATTTC.

The chain has TRBV29-1 and TRBJ1-2; D call uncertain. V lost 0 bases and J 6 bases, leaving 5 bases between the germline ends. The CDR3 extends over 11 amino acids. Per the germline V gene, CDR1 is SQVTM and CDR2 is ANQGSEA. The CDR3 sequence: CSVEDPNGYTF. The DNA of the CDR3 is TGCAGCGTTGAAGATCCGAATGGCTACACCTTC.

The V gene is TRBV7-2, the J gene TRBJ2-3, with 9 bases identical to TRBD2. V was clipped by 3 bases and J by 0 bases; unmatched bases: 4. The CDR3 is made up of 16 amino acids. The germline gives CDR1 SGHTA, CDR2 FQGNSA. CDR3 residues: CASSFGLALSTDTQYF. CDR3 nucleotides: TGTGCCAGCAGCTTCGGACTAGCGTTGAGCACAGATACGCAGTATTTT.

A remark on this clonotype: A junction boundary mismatches the germline segment, possibly from a read error. The chain links TRBV12-3 or TRBV12-4 to TRBJ2-7, with 10 bases aligning to TRBD1. CDR3 size: 14 residues. The DNA for the CDR3 is TGTGCCGGCAGATGGACAGGGGGAACCTACGAGCAGTACTTC. This sequence encodes CAGRWTGGTYEQYF.

V and J are TRBV7-3 and TRBJ2-3; no definite D call. In germline, CDR1 is SGHTA, CDR2 FQGTGA. The CDR3 covers 13 residues. V lost 5 bases to trimming and J lost 4 bases, with 10 bases between them. CDR3 sequence reads: CASSIWVADTQYF. In DNA form, the CDR3 reads TGTGCCAGCAGCATCTGGGTGGCAGATACGCAGTATTTT.

This clonotype was recorded a few times. The chain recombines TRBV4-2 with TRBJ2-5; D is uncertain. The DNA end is a closer match to TRBJ2-7, so the J assignment may be wrong. CDR3 length: 12 residues. Germline V gene lookup returns CDR1 LGHNA and CDR2 YNFKEQ. The CDR3 spells CASSQDGREQYF. The CDR3 region has the DNA TGTGCCAGCAGCCAAGATGGTCGCGAGCAGTACTTC.

The rearrangement links TRBV2 to TRBJ1-5; TRBD1 is a possible D gene (5 bases). The germline V and J ends were trimmed by 0 bases and 6 bases, with 12 bases remaining between them. The CDR3 consists of 15 residues. CDR1 is SNHLY and CDR2 is FYNNEI in the germline V gene. Here the CDR3 DNA reads TGTGCCAGCAGTGAAGCCCTGGGGGGAGGTCAGCCCCAGCATTTT. Translating it yields CASSEALGGGQPQHF.

CDR3 coding DNA: TGTGCCAGCAGTTTTCTAGCGTCGCCCAATAGTCAAGAGACCCAGTACTTC. Translation gives CASSFLASPNSQETQYF. V is TRBV12-3 or TRBV12-4 and J is TRBJ2-5; TRBD2 might be the D (6 bases). This CDR3 is built from 17 residues. Trimming left V 3 bases short and J 2 bases short, with 19 bases between.

With regard to this clonotype: A much larger clone differs from this one at a single base, so this may be a read error. The CDR3 DNA sequence: TGCGCCAGCAGCCTCGGACAGGAGTACGAGCAGTACTTC. This codes for CASSLGQEYEQYF. The V gene is TRBV5-1, the J gene TRBJ2-5; 7 positions match TRBD1. The tail of the sequence fits TRBJ2-7 better, so the J call may be wrong. The CDR3 loop spans 13 amino acids. In germline, CDR1 is SGHRS, CDR2 YFSETQ.

This clonotype was seen a handful of times. This chain uses TRBV29-1 with TRBJ2-7; D not certain. The germline V gene encodes CDR1 SQVTM and CDR2 ANQGSEA. With 7 bases removed from V and 0 bases from J, the gap between germline ends came to 10 bases. The CDR3 extends over 12 amino acids. The CDR3 loop is CSAQLHSYEQYF. The CDR3 DNA reads as TGCAGCGCGCAGCTCCACTCCTACGAGCAGTACTTC.

This chain links TRBV7-9 with TRBJ2-5, with a weak D call TRBD1 (6 bases). The length of the CDR3 is 16 residues. Trimming took off 5 bases at V and 2 bases at J, with 18 bases between the two ends. Germline assignment: CDR1 SEHNR and CDR2 FQNEAQ (reference sequence). For the CDR3, the DNA is TGTGCCAGCAGCCGCCCTCTGGGGGCGTCGCAAGAGACCCAGTACTTC. It translates to CASSRPLGASQETQYF.

This clonotype was recorded at least ten times. The chain is built from TRBV4-1 and TRBJ2-3; 11 bases align to TRBD1. Germline CDR1 and CDR2: MGHRA and YSYEKL. The CDR3 totals 15 residues. V lost 3 bases and J lost 5; bases outside the gene matches: 4. The CDR3 DNA sequence: TGCGCCAGCAGCCACGGACAGGGGGCCGGAGATACGCAGTATTTT. This encodes CASSHGQGAGDTQYF.

The chain employs TRBV6-1 and TRBJ2-4, with TRBD1 as a possible D gene (6 bases). The CDR3 is 15 residues long. The germline V and J ends were trimmed by 2 bases and 6 bases, with 14 bases remaining between them. CDR1 and CDR2 (germline): MNHNS, SASEGT. The CDR3 nucleotides read TGTGCCAGCAGTGAACCGGCAGGGGTAGGAAACATTCAGTACTTC. The encoded protein is CASSEPAGVGNIQYF.